This passage covers 19 T cell receptor beta chains from one sample sequenced in a study of shared clonotypes between healthy human individuals. Only in-frame clones appear in the TCRdb table, and some are missing; sequencing was by immunoSEQ multiplex PCR. The table lists roughly 1,100,000 clones, about 70% of them singletons. Sequencing was performed on memory CD4+ T cells sorted from blood. Documented subset: CD45RA-negative fraction. The receptors come from a man younger than 30 in good health.

The V and J genes are TRBV7-2 and TRBJ2-3; D not certain. This CDR3 comprises 15 residues. Germline values: CDR1 SGHTA, CDR2 FQGNSA. V was trimmed by 2 bases and J by 0 bases, leaving 9 bases between them. CDR3 amino acids: CASSLSQTSTDTQYF. DNA of the CDR3: TGTGCCAGCAGCTTAAGCCAAACTAGCACAGATACGCAGTATTTT.

This clone was seen once. The chain couples TRBV30 to TRBJ2-7; TRBD2 matches 7 bases. The germline CDR1 and CDR2 sequences are GTSNPN and SVGIG (reference sequence). The V gene end was trimmed by 8 bases and the J gene end by 2 bases; junction bases not matched to a gene: 12. There are 14 residues in the CDR3. CDR3 amino acids: CAGGWASGTYEQYF. The DNA of the CDR3 is TGTGCCGGGGGGTGGGCTAGCGGAACCTACGAGCAGTACTTC.

The V gene is TRBV9, the J gene TRBJ2-1, with TRBD2 matching over 8 bases. The CDR3 extends over 15 amino acids. Germline lookup yields CDR1 SGDLS and CDR2 YYNGEE. V shed 4 bases, J shed 3 bases, and the junction held 6 bases outside the gene matches. CDR3 coding DNA: TGTGCCAGCAGCCCCCAGGGGACTAGCTACAATGAGCAGTTCTTC. It yields the protein CASSPQGTSYNEQFF.

The chain combines TRBV7-9 with TRBJ1-5; 12 bases map to TRBD1. Germline V gene sequence: CDR1 SEHNR, CDR2 FQNEAQ (reference sequence). The CDR3 runs to 16 residues. The J segment lost 6 bases and the V segment lost 5 bases, leaving 8 bases of the junction unmatched. CDR3 in amino acids: CASSNSGTGGFQPQHF. Written as DNA, the CDR3 is TGTGCCAGCAGCAATTCCGGGACAGGGGGCTTTCAGCCCCAGCATTTT. The variable domain in full, completed from reference TRBV7-9 and TRBJ1-5, reads DTGVSQNPRHKITKRGQNVTFRCDPISEHNRLYWYRQTLGQGPEFLTYFQNEAQLEKSRLLSDRFSAERPKGSFSTLEIQRTEQGDSAMYLCASSNSGTGGFQPQHFGDGTRLSIL.

This clone was picked up many times. The rearrangement links TRBV10-3 to TRBJ2-1, with 9 bases matching TRBD2. This CDR3 comprises 15 residues. Trimming took 3 bases from V and 9 from J; bases not matched to a gene: 9. From germline, CDR1 is ENHRY and CDR2 SYGVKD. CDR3 sequence reads: CAISDQLAGVSEQFF. Written as DNA, the CDR3 is TGTGCCATCAGTGATCAGTTAGCGGGAGTTAGTGAGCAGTTCTTC.

About this clone itself: The same CDR3 can be traced to other DNA sequences in this sample. The chain employs TRBV5-1 and TRBJ1-1; no definite D call. The germline V gene has CDR1 SGHRS and CDR2 YFSETQ. The CDR3 sequence is 14 residues long. The V gene lost 1 base and the J gene lost 0 bases, with 7 bases spanning the gap. CDR3 in amino acids: CASSLSGLNTEAFF. The CDR3 region has the DNA TGCGCCAGCAGCTTGTCTGGGTTGAACACTGAAGCTTTCTTT.

The genes are TRBV4-1 and TRBJ2-3, with 11 bases lining up with TRBD2. With 5 bases clipped from V and 8 bases from J, the junction kept 12 bases outside the gene matches. Looked up from germline, CDR1 is MGHRA and CDR2 is YSYEKL. The CDR3 consists of 16 residues. In DNA form, the CDR3 reads TGCGCCAGCAGCGAATCTAGCGGGGGGCCAATATCTACGCAGTATTTT. This gives the protein CASSESSGGPISTQYF.

This clone was seen a single time. The chain employs TRBV5-4 and TRBJ2-1; 7 bases line up with TRBD1. Germline V gives CDR1 SGHNT, CDR2 YYREEE (reference sequence). V trimming: 4 bases; J trimming: 4 bases; junction bases outside the gene matches: 8. The CDR3 contains 15 residues. The CDR3 nucleotides read TGTGCCAGCAGCGTTACAGGGGCAACTTACAATGAGCAGTTCTTC. Translated: CASSVTGATYNEQFF. Full variable domain (missing parts from reference TRBV5-4 and TRBJ2-1): ETGVTQSPTHLIKTRGQQVTLRCSSQSGHNTVSWYQQALGQGPQFIFQYYREEENGRGNFPPRFSGLQFPNYSSELNVNALELDDSALYLCASSVTGATYNEQFFGPGTRLTVL.

Remarks on this clone: This sample also contains other DNA sequences that code for the same CDR3. The CDR3 reads CASSLGGYEQYF. The CDR3 coding sequence is TGTGCCAGCAGTTTAGGGGGATACGAGCAGTACTTC. The J gene is TRBJ2-7, the V gene TRBV2, with D maybe TRBD1 (6 bases). The ends were cut back, 5 bases at V and 4 bases at J, with 9 bases in the middle. The germline CDR1 and CDR2 sequences are SNHLY and FYNNEI. The CDR3 covers 12 residues.

This clone was counted once. V is TRBV7-3 and J is TRBJ2-2; 7 positions agree with TRBD2. In germline, CDR1 is SGHTA, CDR2 FQGTGA. The CDR3 is 16 residues long. V lost 1 base and J lost 0; bases outside the gene matches: 2. Here the CDR3 DNA reads TGTGCCAGCAGCTTAATGGGACTATCGAACACCGGGGAGCTGTTTTTT. Amino acids: CASSLMGLSNTGELFF.

This clone was observed a handful of times. The gene calls are TRBV5-4 and TRBJ2-7; D unresolved. Germline CDR1 SGHNT, CDR2 YYREEE (reference sequence). The CDR3 is 15 residues long. The V end was cut by 4 bases, the J end by 3 bases, with 17 bases between. The CDR3 is CASSTSLGVGYEQYF. In DNA, the CDR3 is TGTGCCAGCAGCACTTCTTTAGGAGTGGGCTACGAGCAGTACTTC.

The chain links TRBV11-1 to TRBJ1-1, with 7 bases identical to TRBD1. V shed 4 bases and J 4 bases; nucleotides not matched to a gene: 6. The germline gives CDR1 SGHAT, CDR2 FQDESV (reference sequence). The CDR3 contains 14 residues. Written as DNA, the CDR3 is TGTGCCAGCAGCTACCTTCAGGGGGGCACTGAAGCTTTCTTT. Residues: CASSYLQGGTEAFF.

This clone was observed a single time. The chain links TRBV10-3 to TRBJ2-3; 7 bases agree with TRBD1. CDR3 length equals 15 residues. CDR1 and CDR2 (germline): ENHRY, SYGVKD. The ends lost 6 bases at V and 1 base at J; junction bases unmatched: 7. DNA for the CDR3: TGTGCCATCAGCCAGGGGGTTGAGGGCACAGATACGCAGTATTTT. This gives the protein CAISQGVEGTDTQYF.

This rearrangement joins TRBV19 to TRBJ2-5, with D unresolved. V shed 6 bases and J shed 3 bases, with 8 bases lying between them. Germline loops: CDR1 LNHDA, CDR2 SQIVND (reference sequence). This CDR3 is 12 amino acids long. The CDR3 protein is CASSPGKETQYF. The CDR3 nucleotides read TGTGCCAGTAGCCCTGGCAAAGAGACCCAGTACTTC.

The V gene is TRBV28, the J gene TRBJ2-7; TRBD2 agrees at 7 bases. The CDR3 is 14 residues long. Germline V gene sequence: CDR1 MDHEN, CDR2 SYDVKM. J was trimmed by 0 bases and V by 8 bases; bases with no gene match: 7. CDR3 sequence reads: CASGWGGSSYEQYF. CDR3 nucleotides: TGTGCCAGCGGCTGGGGCGGGAGCTCCTACGAGCAGTACTTC.

Here the CDR3 reads CASSLSGANSYNEQFF. The CDR3 coding sequence is TGTGCCAGCAGTTTATCAGGGGCCAACTCCTACAATGAGCAGTTCTTC. V and J are TRBV28 and TRBJ2-1; D possibly corresponds to TRBD1 (6 bases). CDR3 length equals 16 residues. V gave up 1 base and J gave up 0 bases, with 10 bases separating them. CDR1 is MDHEN, CDR2 SYDVKM, per germline.

The chain uses TRBV5-4 and TRBJ2-7, with 8 bases that match TRBD1. CDR1 and CDR2 (germline): SGHNT, YYREEE (reference sequence). The CDR3 sequence is 15 residues long. Trimming cost V 1 base and J 4 bases; bases outside gene matches: 7. Here the CDR3 DNA reads TGTGCCAGCAGCTTGCAAGACAGGGGATCTTACGAGCAGTACTTC. Its translation: CASSLQDRGSYEQYF. Drawing the rest from reference TRBV5-4 and TRBJ2-7, the complete variable domain is ETGVTQSPTHLIKTRGQQVTLRCSSQSGHNTVSWYQQALGQGPQFIFQYYREEENGRGNFPPRFSGLQFPNYSSELNVNALELDDSALYLCASSLQDRGSYEQYFGPGTRLTVT.

The chain carries TRBV4-3 and TRBJ1-3; D is unresolved. Trimming shortened V by 6 bases and J by 1 base, and 13 bases separated the two germline ends. This CDR3 has 15 residues. The V gene's germline CDR1 is LGHNA and CDR2 YSLEER. In DNA, the CDR3 is TGCGCCAGCAGTGCTGACTGGGCATCTGGAAACACCATATATTTT. Residues: CASSADWASGNTIYF.

This chain uses TRBV5-4 with TRBJ2-1; 9 bases line up with TRBD1. V gave up 4 bases and J gave up 4 bases; unmatched junction bases: 6. Germline CDR1 SGHNT, CDR2 YYREEE (reference sequence). This CDR3 comprises 15 residues. The CDR3: CASSLGQGTYNEQFF. The DNA of the CDR3 is TGTGCCAGCAGCCTAGGACAGGGGACATACAATGAGCAGTTCTTC.